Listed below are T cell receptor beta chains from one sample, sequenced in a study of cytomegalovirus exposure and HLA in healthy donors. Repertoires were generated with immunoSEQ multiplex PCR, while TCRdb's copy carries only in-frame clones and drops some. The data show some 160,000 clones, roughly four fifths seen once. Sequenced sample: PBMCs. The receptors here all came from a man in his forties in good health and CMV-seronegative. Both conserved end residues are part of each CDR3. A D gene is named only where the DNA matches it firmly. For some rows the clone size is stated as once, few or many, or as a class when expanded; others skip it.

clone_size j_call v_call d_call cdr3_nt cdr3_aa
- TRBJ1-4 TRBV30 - TGTGCCTCTAAGGGGTCAACTAATGAAAAACTGTTTTTT CASKGSTNEKLFF
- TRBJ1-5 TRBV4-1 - TGCGCCAGCAGCCAAGCCTTTCCCAGGGTCTCTCAGCCCCAGCATTTT CASSQAFPRVSQPQHF
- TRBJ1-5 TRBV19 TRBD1 TGTGCCAGTAGGACAGGGGATGGCAATCAGCCCCAGCATTTT CASRTGDGNQPQHF
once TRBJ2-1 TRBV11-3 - TGTGCCAGCAGCTCGACTAGCAATGAGCAGTTCTTC CASSSTSNEQFF
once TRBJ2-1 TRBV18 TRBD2 TGTGCCTGCGCCGGCGGGGCTAGCGGGAGATCTGTTGAGCAGTTCTTC CACAGGASGRSVEQFF
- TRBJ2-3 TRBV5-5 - TGTGCCAGCAGCTTGCTTCTAGTCGCAGATACGCAGTATTTT CASSLLLVADTQYF
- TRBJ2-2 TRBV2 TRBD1 TGTGCCAGCAGTTTCCCGGGACAGGGAAACACCGGGGAGCTGTTTTTT CASSFPGQGNTGELFF
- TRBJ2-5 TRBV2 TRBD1 TGTGCCAGCAGGGAGGACAGGTACCAAGAGACCCAGTACTTC CASREDRYQETQYF
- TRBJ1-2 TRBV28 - TGTGCCAGCAGATCCTCGGCCGCGGGTGGCTACACCTTC CASRSSAAGGYTF
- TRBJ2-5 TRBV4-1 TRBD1 TGCGCCAGCAGCCAGCTGGGACAGGCCCCAGAGACCCAGTACTTC CASSQLGQAPETQYF
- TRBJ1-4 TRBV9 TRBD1 TGTGCCAGCAGCCCGTGGGGGACAGCAACTAATGAAAAACTGTTTTTT CASSPWGTATNEKLFF
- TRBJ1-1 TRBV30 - TGTGCCTGGAGAGAGGGTATTGAAGCTTTCTTT CAWREGIEAFF
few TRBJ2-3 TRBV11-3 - TGTGCCAGCAGCCAAGGGGAAGATACGCAGTATTTT CASSQGEDTQYF
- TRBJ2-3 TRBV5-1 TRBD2 TGCGCCAGCAGCCCGGGACTAGCGGGAGCAGGGGATACGCAGTATTTT CASSPGLAGAGDTQYF
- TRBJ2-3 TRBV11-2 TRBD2 TGTGCCAGCGGGACTAGCGGTTACACAGATACGCAGTATTTT CASGTSGYTDTQYF
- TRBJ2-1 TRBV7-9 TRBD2 TGTGCCAGCATCCGGGGGGGGGACGGATACAATGAGCAGTTCTTC CASIRGGDGYNEQFF
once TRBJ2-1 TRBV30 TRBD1 TGTGCCTGGAGTCAACCGCCCTGGGACAGGGCCACGGATGAGCAGTTCTTC CAWSQPPWDRATDEQFF